The present T cell receptor (beta chain) was sequenced within a study of OX40 agonist ivuxolimab in advanced cancers. Study context: With ivuxolimab, an agonistic anti-OX40 (CD134) antibody, patients were treated.

Germline-derived CDR1 and CDR2 are SGDLS and YYNGEE. CDR3 length: 15 residues. V was clipped by 0 bases and J by 8 bases, with 15 bases between them. Only in-frame clones appear in the TCRdb table, and some are missing; sequencing was by immunoSEQ multiplex PCR. The sample holds about 79,000 clones, around nine tenths seen once. The clonotype was recovered from an adult with an advanced solid tumor such as melanoma, head and neck, liver or kidney cancer. The starting material was CD4+ or CD8+ T cells sorted from blood, obtained in a trial of the OX40 agonist ivuxolimab. The chain combines TRBV9 with TRBJ2-1, with D perhaps TRBD2 (6 bases). CDR3 residues: CASSVEEGGSYEQFF. The CDR3 region has the DNA TGTGCCAGCAGCGTAGAGGAGGGAGGTAGCTATGAGCAGTTCTTC.